The 25 T cell receptor beta chains given below trace back to one sample, sequenced in a study of response to subunit inactivated influenza vaccine. TCRdb fed the RT-PCR reads into MiXCR, producing one record per CDR3 protein. The sample carries about 520,000 distinct CDR3 sequences, 9.5% to 12% recorded once. The sequenced sample was PBMCs from blood, obtained 45 days after vaccination. These TCRs come from a man between 50 and 59 years old who received an inactivated influenza vaccine.

The sample holds many counts of this clonotype. The chain uses TRBV6-5 and TRBJ2-1; 8 bases are a match to TRBD2. This CDR3 is 14 amino acids long. The germline V gene encodes CDR1 MNHEY and CDR2 SVGAGI. V was pared by 4 bases and J by 3 bases, with 2 bases of the junction left unmatched. CDR3 sequence: CASSSGLVYNEQFF. The CDR3, as DNA: TGTGCCAGCAGTTCGGGACTAGTCTACAATGAGCAGTTCTTC.

Only a few counts were recorded for this clonotype. The chain's CDR3 is CSVEPRPTNGETQYF. The DNA for the CDR3 is TGCAGCGTTGAGCCCAGGCCAACAAACGGGGAGACCCAGTACTTC. The chain combines TRBV29-1 with TRBJ2-5; no definite D call. Germline V gene lookup returns CDR1 SQVTM and CDR2 ANQGSEA. This CDR3 has 15 amino acids. V was clipped by 3 bases and J by 5 bases, with 19 bases between them.

The V gene is TRBV2, the J gene TRBJ2-1; TRBD1 matches at 8 bases. From germline, CDR1 is SNHLY and CDR2 FYNNEI. V lost 7 bases, J lost 10 bases, and 15 bases stayed unmatched. CDR3 size: 15 residues. CDR3 sequence (DNA): TGTGCCAGCACCCCGGCAGCGACAGGGGCTTGGGAGCAGTTCTTC. It is translated as CASTPAATGAWEQFF. Based on the CDR3 plus reference TRBV2 and TRBJ2-1, the full variable domain is EPEVTQTPSHQVTQMGQEVILRCVPISNHLYFYWYRQILGQKVEFLVSFYNNEISEKSEIFDDQFSVERPDGSNFTLKIRSTKLEDSAMYFCASTPAATGAWEQFFGPGTRLTVL.

This clonotype was seen more than once but under ten times. The CDR3 DNA is TGCGCCAGCAGCTTGGATGGTCTAGCGGGGGCGGAGACCCAGTACTTC. This encodes CASSLDGLAGAETQYF. The rearrangement links TRBV5-1 to TRBJ2-5; TRBD2 aligns across 10 bases. The germline V gene has CDR1 SGHRS and CDR2 YFSETQ. This CDR3 region has 16 residues. Trimming at V came to 0 bases and at J to 5 bases, leaving 7 bases not matched to a gene.

This clonotype was counted a few times. The chain carries TRBV20-1 and TRBJ1-1, with D perhaps matching TRBD1 (5 bases). This CDR3 is 14 amino acids long. The V end was cut by 7 bases, the J end by 0 bases, with 15 bases between. Germline V gene sequence: CDR1 DFQATT, CDR2 SNEGSKA (reference sequence). The chain's CDR3 is CSGRWGGMNTEAFF. The CDR3 nucleotides are TGCAGTGGAAGGTGGGGGGGGATGAACACTGAAGCTTTCTTT.

This clonotype was recorded at least ten times. This chain joins TRBV12-3 or TRBV12-4 and TRBJ2-5; TRBD1 matches 11 bases. The CDR3 loop spans 15 amino acids. The V and J ends lost 5 bases and 3 bases, in that order; junction bases with no gene match: 5. The CDR3 bases are TGTGCCAGCAGTGGTCGGGACAGGGGGAAAGAGACCCAGTACTTC. It translates to CASSGRDRGKETQYF.

This rearrangement joins TRBV5-1 to TRBJ2-7, with D maybe TRBD2 (5 bases). The ends were cut back, 0 bases at V and 3 bases at J, with 19 bases in the middle. Germline V CDR1 and CDR2: SGHRS, YFSETQ. The length of the CDR3 is 17 residues. CDR3 residues: CASSLESRLSPNYEQYF. CDR3 sequence (DNA): TGCGCCAGCAGCTTGGAGTCCAGACTAAGCCCAAACTACGAGCAGTACTTC.

In this sample, this clonotype turned up a few times. The chain is built from TRBV11-2 and TRBJ2-7; tentative D call: TRBD1 (6 bases). This CDR3 spans 14 amino acids. The V end was cut by 4 bases, the J end by 7 bases, with 17 bases between. Germline CDR1 reads SGHAT; CDR2 reads FQNNGV. The CDR3 sequence: CASSSQGQAYEQYF. CDR3 nucleotides: TGTGCCAGCAGCTCTCAGGGGCAGGCTTATGAGCAGTACTTC.

The CDR3 sequence: CASSLAGQDVYEQYF. The CDR3 DNA reads TGTGCCAGCAGCTTGGCTGGACAGGATGTCTACGAGCAGTACTTC. The chain combines TRBV7-2 with TRBJ2-7, with 7 nucleotides matching TRBD1. The J segment lost 3 bases and the V segment lost 3 bases, leaving 8 bases of the junction unmatched. Per germline, CDR1 SGHTA and CDR2 FQGNSA. CDR3 length equals 15 residues. The full variable domain, its missing parts supplied by reference TRBV7-2 and TRBJ2-7, is GAGVSQSPSNKVTEKGKDVELRCDPISGHTALYWYRQSLGQGLEFLIYFQGNSAPDKSGLPSDRFSAERTGGSVSTLTIQRTQQEDSAVYLCASSLAGQDVYEQYFGPGTRLTVT.

This clonotype was seen ten or more times. The chain carries TRBV20-1 and TRBJ2-1, with 9 bases matching TRBD2. Germline V gene lookup returns CDR1 DFQATT and CDR2 SNEGSKA (reference sequence). The CDR3 totals 15 residues. Trimming cost V 6 bases and J 4 bases; bases outside gene matches: 10. The CDR3 is CSAPGSGSSYNEQFF. The CDR3 DNA reads as TGCAGTGCCCCGGGTAGCGGGAGTAGTTACAATGAGCAGTTCTTC.

The table lists this clonotype with a few counts. The DNA for the CDR3 is TGTGCCAGCAGTTCTAGGGGAGTTGAGCAGTTCTTC. Amino acid sequence: CASSSRGVEQFF. The V call is TRBV27, the J call TRBJ2-1, with D possibly being TRBD1 or TRBD2 (5 bases each). The ends were cut back, 4 bases at V and 9 bases at J, with 10 bases in the middle. Germline V lookup: CDR1 MNHEY, CDR2 SMNVEV (reference sequence). The CDR3 runs to 12 residues.

The V gene is TRBV6-2 or TRBV6-3, the J gene TRBJ2-1; D unclear. This CDR3 is 13 amino acids long. Trimming removed 6 bases at V and 7 bases at J, with 13 bases between. CDR1 is MNHEY, CDR2 SVGEGT, per germline. The CDR3 loop is CASSPAAWNEQFF. Written as DNA, the CDR3 is TGTGCCAGCAGCCCGGCCGCCTGGAATGAGCAGTTCTTC.

This clonotype was seen at least ten times. The V gene is TRBV9, the J gene TRBJ2-1; D remains ambiguous. CDR3 length: 14 residues. Trimming cost V 4 bases and J 0 bases, with 8 bases left between them. Germline CDR1 reads SGDLS; CDR2 reads YYNGEE. CDR3 nucleotides: TGTGCCAGCAGCCCCCGATCCTCCTACAATGAGCAGTTCTTC. Amino acids: CASSPRSSYNEQFF.

This clonotype was picked up many times. The chain couples TRBV29-1 to TRBJ2-1, with TRBD2 matching 8 bases. The CDR3 length is 14 residues. Germline assignment: CDR1 SQVTM and CDR2 ANQGSEA. V was clipped by 6 bases and J by 1 base; unmatched bases: 5. The DNA of the CDR3 is TGCAGCGTCCAACTAGCGGAGTCCTACAATGAGCAGTTCTTC. As protein: CSVQLAESYNEQFF.

The chain links TRBV28 to TRBJ1-1, with D possibly TRBD1 on 6 matching bases. The CDR3 is made up of 13 amino acids. Trimming shortened V by 8 bases and J by 4 bases, and 14 bases separated the two germline ends. Looked up from germline, CDR1 is MDHEN and CDR2 is SYDVKM. CDR3 in DNA: TGTGCCAGCCGCCCCAGGGGAAGCACTGAAGCTTTCTTT. This gives the protein CASRPRGSTEAFF.

A few counts support this clonotype. The V gene is TRBV3-1, the J gene TRBJ1-2; D is possibly TRBD1 (5 bases). Trimming stripped 0 bases from V and 6 bases from J, with 20 bases between. The germline V gene encodes CDR1 LGHDT and CDR2 YNNKEL (reference sequence). The CDR3 totals 17 residues. In DNA, the CDR3 is TGTGCCAGCAGCCAAGAAAGAAGGACAATCCTGAGAGATGGCTACACCTTC. It translates to CASSQERRTILRDGYTF.

The V and J genes are TRBV5-6 and TRBJ2-5, with TRBD2 matching 12 bases. This CDR3 contains 17 residues. Germline CDR1 is SGHDT and CDR2 is YYEEEE. V lost 4 bases and J lost 4; bases outside the gene matches: 11. The CDR3 region is CASSRLAGALLGETQYF. The CDR3 bases are TGTGCCAGCAGCCGACTAGCGGGGGCGCTTTTGGGAGAGACCCAGTACTTC.

The table lists this clonotype with many counts. This CDR3 is CSVEQAGSGNTIYF. The CDR3 DNA sequence: TGCAGCGTTGAGCAGGCCGGGTCTGGAAACACCATATATTTT. V gene TRBV29-1 combines with J gene TRBJ1-3; D gene uncertain. Germline CDR1 is SQVTM and CDR2 is ANQGSEA. Between the trimmed V and J ends, which lost 3 bases and 1 base, there was a span of 10 bases. The CDR3 length is 14 residues.

This rearrangement joins TRBV12-3 or TRBV12-4 to TRBJ2-7; D possibly matches TRBD1 or TRBD2 (5 bases each). The CDR3 runs 16 residues. Deletions cut 8 bases from V and 1 base from J, with 21 bases between. The CDR3 DNA reads TGTGCCAGCTCCCCCCTCCGGGGACGGTCGTCCTACGAGCAGTACTTC. It yields the protein CASSPLRGRSSYEQYF.

This clonotype was counted many times. CDR3 DNA: TGTGCCAGCAGTGCAGGGAGGAACACCATATATTTT. It codes for CASSAGRNTIYF. This chain links TRBV12-3 or TRBV12-4 with TRBJ1-3; maybe TRBD1 (5 bases). The CDR3 spans 12 residues. With 5 bases removed from V and 7 bases from J, the gap between germline ends came to 9 bases.

V and J are TRBV3-1 and TRBJ2-7; D gene uncertain. This CDR3 contains 12 residues. V dropped 6 bases and J dropped 3 bases, with 9 bases sitting between them. Germline lookup yields CDR1 LGHDT and CDR2 YNNKEL (reference sequence). DNA of the CDR3: TGTGCCAGCAGTCCTATGGGCTACGAGCAGTACTTC. This encodes CASSPMGYEQYF.

This clonotype came up a few times. The chain recombines TRBV7-7 with TRBJ2-5; 7 positions agree with TRBD1. The V gene's germline CDR1 is SSHAT and CDR2 FNYEAQ (reference sequence). CDR3 length: 13 amino acids. The junction had 5 bases not matched to a gene; V was cut back by 5 bases and J by 5 bases. The CDR3 DNA follows: TGTGCCAGCAGCACAAACAGGGGTGAGACCCAGTACTTC. It codes for CASSTNRGETQYF.

The chain recombines TRBV12-3 or TRBV12-4 with TRBJ2-7; D is ambiguous. Trimming removed 2 bases at V and 0 bases at J, with 5 bases between. The CDR3 covers 13 residues. For the CDR3, the DNA is TGTGCCAGCAGTTTATCCTTCTCCTACGAGCAGTACTTC. Its translation: CASSLSFSYEQYF.

This clonotype was observed a handful of times. The chain combines TRBV9 with TRBJ1-4; no firm D call. The V gene's germline CDR1 is SGDLS and CDR2 YYNGEE. This CDR3 spans 13 amino acids. V lost 3 bases to trimming and J lost 8 bases, with 11 bases between them. The CDR3 region has the DNA TGTGCCAGCAGCGCTACTGGGAGCGAAAAACTGTTTTTT. Translating gives CASSATGSEKLFF. Supplemented by reference TRBV9 and TRBJ1-4, the full variable domain reads DSGVTQTPKHLITATGQRVTLRCSPRSGDLSVYWYQQSLDQGLQFLIQYYNGEERAKGNILERFSAQQFPDLHSELNLSSLELGDSALYFCASSATGSEKLFFGSGTQLSVL.

V and J are TRBV7-2 and TRBJ1-2; 8 bases line up with TRBD1. There are 13 residues in the CDR3. Per germline, CDR1 SGHTA and CDR2 FQGNSA. The V gene end was trimmed by 5 bases and the J gene end by 7 bases; junction bases not matched to a gene: 6. The CDR3 DNA reads as TGTGCCAGCAGCAAAGGACAGGGAACTGGCTACACCTTC. Its protein is CASSKGQGTGYTF.